Below, 13 T cell receptor beta chains from the same sample are listed, as sequenced in a study of T-cell memory formation after mild COVID-19. TCRdb reanalysed the 5' RACE reads using MiXCR and keeps one entry per CDR3 protein. The data show 250,000 to 300,000 distinct CDR3 sequences, roughly 17% seen once. Sequencing was carried out using PBMCs or a T cell subset sorted from them (not recorded which). The receptors originated from a man between 18 and 35 years old who had mild COVID-19 (a few samples of this study predate the infection). Cell type and time point are not known.

This clonotype was seen more than once but under ten times. The chain couples TRBV9 to TRBJ2-3; D is unclear. The V gene's germline CDR1 is SGDLS and CDR2 YYNGEE. The CDR3 sequence is 15 residues long. Trimming stripped 4 bases from V and 3 bases from J, with 15 bases between. The CDR3 is CASSLTGPATDTQYF. The CDR3 DNA reads TGTGCCAGCAGCCTAACCGGGCCCGCGACAGATACGCAGTATTTT.

The chain links TRBV7-9 to TRBJ1-4; D not resolved. CDR3 length: 15 amino acids. The V and J ends lost 2 bases and 2 bases respectively, with 9 bases between them. Germline loops: CDR1 SEHNR, CDR2 FQNEAQ (reference sequence). CDR3 residues: CASSLTGRTNEKLFF. CDR3 in DNA: TGTGCCAGCAGCTTAACGGGCCGCACTAATGAAAAACTGTTTTTT.

The chain is built from TRBV4-3 and TRBJ2-1; perhaps TRBD2 as D (6 bases). In germline, CDR1 is LGHNA, CDR2 YSLEER. V lost 0 bases and J lost 0, with 12 bases in between. The CDR3 runs to 17 residues. CDR3: CASSQDVAEYSYNEQFF. For the CDR3, the DNA is TGCGCCAGCAGCCAAGATGTAGCGGAATACTCCTACAATGAGCAGTTCTTC.

This clonotype was seen only a few times. The chain uses TRBV4-3 and TRBJ2-5, with 9 bases aligning to TRBD1. CDR3 length: 15 amino acids. V trimming: 1 base; J trimming: 4 bases; junction bases outside the gene matches: 4. The V gene's germline CDR1 is LGHNA and CDR2 YSLEER. DNA for the CDR3: TGCGCCAGCAGCCAAGGGACAGGGGCCTCAGAGACCCAGTACTTC. Translated: CASSQGTGASETQYF.

V and J are TRBV5-1 and TRBJ1-6; D is possibly TRBD1 (6 bases). Trimming left V 4 bases short and J 10 bases short, with 15 bases between. CDR3 size: 14 residues. CDR1 is SGHRS and CDR2 is YFSETQ in the germline V gene. The CDR3 reads CASSITGLESPLHF. The DNA of the CDR3 is TGCGCCAGCAGCATTACAGGGCTGGAGTCACCCCTCCACTTT.

The table lists this clonotype with many counts. This chain connects TRBV14 to TRBJ2-5; D call uncertain. Germline V gene lookup returns CDR1 SGHDN and CDR2 FVKESK. The CDR3 sequence is 13 residues long. Trimming removed 0 bases at V and 4 bases at J, with 6 bases between. CDR3 in DNA: TGTGCCAGCAGCCAAGATTGGGGAGAGACCCAGTACTTC. This encodes CASSQDWGETQYF.

This sequence joins TRBV28 and TRBJ2-7; 11 positions match TRBD1. CDR3 length: 16 residues. Per the germline V gene, CDR1 is MDHEN and CDR2 is SYDVKM. V trimming: 3 bases; J trimming: 2 bases; junction bases outside the gene matches: 6. This CDR3 reads CASSFVGTGGPYEQYV. Written as DNA, the CDR3 is TGTGCCAGCAGTTTTGTCGGGACAGGGGGGCCCTACGAGCAGTACGTC.

This clonotype turned up a few times. The chain carries TRBV7-2 and TRBJ1-1; D is unclear. Germline loops: CDR1 SGHTA, CDR2 FQGNSA. This CDR3 region has 13 residues. Trimming pared 3 bases from V and 5 bases from J, leaving 10 bases between. The CDR3 coding sequence is TGTGCCAGCAGCTTCGCCCCTGAAACTGAAGCTTTCTTT. Encoded protein: CASSFAPETEAFF.

V and J are TRBV28 and TRBJ2-2; 7 nucleotides agree with TRBD2. Germline V gene sequence: CDR1 MDHEN, CDR2 SYDVKM. The V gene end was trimmed by 6 bases and the J gene end by 6 bases; junction bases not matched to a gene: 10. This CDR3 has 15 residues. The CDR3 DNA is TGTGCCAGCAGGCCTCGGGGGGTGAGGGCCGGGGAGCTGTTTTTT. Amino acids: CASRPRGVRAGELFF.

The CDR3 coding sequence is TGTGCCAGACGCCGTATCCCCGGACAGGGGGCTAGCTACAATGAGCAGTTCTTC. Its translation is CARRRIPGQGASYNEQFF. The chain is built from TRBV19 and TRBJ2-1, with 11 bases aligning to TRBD1. V lost 9 bases to trimming and J lost 3 bases; unmatched junction nucleotides: 16. The CDR3 contains 18 residues. Germline lookup yields CDR1 LNHDA and CDR2 SQIVND (reference sequence).

This clonotype occurred a few times. This sequence joins TRBV30 and TRBJ2-5; the D gene could be TRBD1 or TRBD2 (5 bases each). The CDR3 spans 15 residues. Germline-derived CDR1 and CDR2 are GTSNPN and SVGIG (reference sequence). V was trimmed by 5 bases and J by 5 bases, leaving 21 bases between them. The CDR3 loop reads CAWVRGQATQETQYF. CDR3 nucleotides: TGTGCCTGGGTACGGGGCCAAGCGACTCAGGAGACCCAGTACTTC.

This chain uses TRBV5-1 with TRBJ2-6; 8 positions match TRBD2. The germline CDR1 and CDR2 sequences are SGHRS and YFSETQ. The length of the CDR3 is 18 residues. V shed 3 bases and J 1 base; nucleotides not matched to a gene: 9. This chain's CDR3 is CASSWASGGTSGANVLTF. Here the CDR3 DNA reads TGCGCCAGCAGCTGGGCCAGCGGGGGAACTTCTGGGGCCAACGTCCTGACTTTC.

The gene calls are TRBV12-3 or TRBV12-4 and TRBJ2-5, with D perhaps matching TRBD1 or TRBD2 (5 bases each). CDR3 length: 14 amino acids. V lost 6 bases, J lost 5 bases, and 16 bases lay in between. CDR3: CASSSGTPGETQYF. The CDR3 DNA reads as TGTGCCAGCAGCTCCGGGACCCCGGGGGAGACCCAGTACTTC.